This entry concerns a single TCR beta chain. The antigen is not known. This sample is part of a study of OX40 agonist ivuxolimab in advanced cancers. Study-level background: Patients received the agonistic anti-OX40 (CD134) antibody ivuxolimab. Ivuxolimab was delivered to patients intravenously every 2 weeks at doses spanning 0.01 to 10 mg/kg. The group had a mean age of around 64 years, ranged from roughly 23 to 90, and was 80% to 85% male. Study-wide results and caveats: There was clonal expansion of CD4+ and CD8+ blood T cells by week 6 at 0.1 to 3.0 mg/kg.

Sequenced by immunoSEQ multiplex PCR; TCRdb stores in-frame clones only, minus some. The data show about 70,000 clones, more than 75% seen once. This material consisted of CD4+ or CD8+ T cells sorted from blood, taken in a trial of the OX40 agonist ivuxolimab. The clonotype comes from an adult with an advanced solid tumor such as melanoma, head and neck, liver or kidney cancer.

CDR3 coding DNA: TGTGCCATCAGGGCCGGGACTAGCGACAATGAGCAGTTCTTC. Its protein is CAIRAGTSDNEQFF. This rearrangement joins TRBV10-3 to TRBJ2-1, with 10 bases fitting TRBD2. The CDR3 sequence is 14 residues long. V lost 6 bases and J lost 5; bases outside the gene matches: 4. Germline-derived CDR1 and CDR2 are ENHRY and SYGVKD.